This T cell receptor beta chain was documented in a study of T-cell reconstitution after alpha-beta-depleted transplantation in children (TCRdb year 2016). Describing the broader study: Using TCR repertoire profiling, the study quantitatively followed how T-cell immune reconstitution unfolded in children after TCRalphabeta/CD19-depleted allogeneic hematopoietic cell transplantation.

This sample's treatment or condition label indicates: allogeneic hematopoietic cell transplantation with graft depleted of TCRalphabeta T cells and CD19 B cells. The transplant recipients were children given TCRalphabeta/CD19-depleted allogeneic hematopoietic cell grafts. From its cysteine to its phenylalanine, the CDR3 spans 15 amino acids. Only the CDR3 DNA is retained, 45 bases long and in frame from the first base. Relative to germline, V is 5 bases shorter and J is 4 bases shorter, with 15 bases between their ends. The study at large found these results: Hyperexpanded clone frequencies declined over subsequent months; after one year, T-cell counts and TCRbeta diversity were mostly attributed to newly produced T cells. The apparently early alphabetaT-cell count recovery about two months after transplant was reportedly dependent on only several hundred rapidly expanded clones derived from non-depleted graft cells. In some patients, the high TCRbeta diversity seen at day 60 was put down to recipient T cells and intrathymic progenitors that had survived conditioning.

This clonotype has at least ten counts. Its antigen target is currently unknown. No much larger clone is present one base from it, and per-base qualities are unavailable. Library preparation was by PCR. TCRdb records Illumina HiSeq 2500 as the sequencer. TCR libraries were prepared with molecular barcoding, using unique molecular identifiers to normalize TCRbeta repertoire quantification. Using fastp at Q25 and MiXCR, TCRdb reprocessed the public reads and kept productive beta chains. Rows are unified per CDR3 protein, each entry keeping the most common DNA and genes. Here the sample has about 350,000 distinct CDR3 sequences; 15% to 20% occur a single time. The biggest ten clones account for roughly two fifths of the sample.

This material consisted of PBMCs, mostly from graft donor cells, taken 360 days after TCRalphabeta/CD19-depleted stem cell transplant. The V and J segments used are TRBV12-3 or TRBV12-4 and TRBJ2-1, with the D gene uncertain. The receptor was isolated from a male patient aged 2-15 years who had a stem cell transplant for acute lymphoblastic leukemia, so the T cells may come from the graft donor. The sequenced DNA: TGTGCCAGCAGTGCTAGAGACTTGTCTTACAATGAGCAGTTCTTC. Translated, it gives CASSARDLSYNEQFF.